This TCR beta chain comes out of a study of T cell responses to AZD1222 COVID-19 vaccine. Study-level findings and limits: The donor group comprised mostly white British people and more females; the analysis possibly underestimated clonal diversity. Among AZD1222 vaccinees, only five to seven were seropositive at baseline.

As concerns this clone: Its target is unknown.

The germline gives CDR1 SNHLY, CDR2 FYNNEI. Trimming removed 9 bases at V and 6 bases at J, with 13 bases between. The CDR3 is made up of 12 amino acids. Profiled with immunoSEQ multiplex PCR; TCRdb holds only in-frame clones, not every one. The sample contains about 79,000 clones, approximately 90% of which appear only once. The J gene is TRBJ2-3, the V gene TRBV2; D may be TRBD2 (6 bases). Here the sequenced sample was peripheral blood, taken on day 0 of MenACWY control vaccination. This receptor was taken from an adult in good health. CDR3 region: CASTGDTDTQYF. The CDR3, as DNA: TGTGCCAGTACGGGGGATACGGATACGCAGTATTTT.